The rows below give T cell receptor beta chains drawn from one sample of a study of T cell responses to AZD1222 COVID-19 vaccine. The protocol was immunoSEQ multiplex PCR, while the TCRdb copy is restricted to in-frame clones and leaves out a portion. This sample has about 140,000 clones, with around 92% found just once. The specimen comprised peripheral blood, sampled 28 days after the second AZD1222 dose. The source of these receptors is an adult who received the AZD1222 COVID-19 vaccine. Each CDR3 is given with its conserved first and last residue. Fields, in order: V gene, clone size, J gene, CDR3 length, D gene, CDR3 DNA, CDR3 protein. D genes are given only for firm matches. Not all rows give a size; the values are once, few, many and, for expanded clones, a class.

TRBV19,-,TRBJ1-4,13,TRBD1,TGTGCCAGCAGGGGGGTCACGTATGAAAAACTGTTTTTT,CASRGVTYEKLFF
TRBV7-9,-,TRBJ1-2,12,-,TGTGCCAGCAGCTTAGACCGGGAGCCGTCCCACTTC,CASSLDREPSHF
TRBV29-1,-,TRBJ2-1,17,TRBD2,TGCAGCGTAATGCAGCTGACTAGCGGGAGGGCAGGCAATGAGCAGTTCTTC,CSVMQLTSGRAGNEQFF
TRBV30,-,TRBJ2-5,12,-,TGTGCCTGGAGACCCTTAGTAGGGACCCAGTACTTC,CAWRPLVGTQYF
TRBV28,-,TRBJ1-3,14,-,TGTGCCAGCAGTCCGGCGTCCTCTGGAAACACCATATATTTT,CASSPASSGNTIYF
TRBV10-1,few,TRBJ2-1,17,-,TGCGCCAGCAGTGAGTCTCGACTAGACAACTCCTACAATGAGCAGTTCTTC,CASSESRLDNSYNEQFF
TRBV5-6,-,TRBJ2-2,15,-,TGTGCCAGCAGCCTATGGACAGCCAGCACCGGGGAGCTGTTTTTT,CASSLWTASTGELFF
TRBV10-2,-,TRBJ2-7,12,-,TGCGCCAGCAGCCCAGGGTTCTACGAGCAGTACTTC,CASSPGFYEQYF
TRBV10-3,-,TRBJ2-1,17,TRBD1,TGTGCCATCAGTGAGTCGATAGGACAGGCCGGGAACAATGAGCAGTTCTTC,CAISESIGQAGNNEQFF
TRBV29-1,-,TRBJ1-5,12,-,TGCAGCGCAGGCCAGGGGAATCAGCCCCAGCATTTT,CSAGQGNQPQHF
TRBV18,-,TRBJ1-4,16,-,TGTGCCAGCTCACAAATTAGTGGACCAACTAATGAAAAACTGTTTTTT,CASSQISGPTNEKLFF
TRBV6-5,-,TRBJ2-7,15,-,TGTGCCAGCAGTTACTCGAGCGACAAGACCTACGAGCAGTACTTC,CASSYSSDKTYEQYF
TRBV9,-,TRBJ1-6,18,TRBD1,TGTGCCAGCAGCACCGCCGGACAGGAAGAAGGTTTGGATTCACCCCTCCACTTT,CASSTAGQEEGLDSPLHF
TRBV5-4,-,TRBJ2-7,15,-,TGTGCCAGCAGCTTGGAGTCTTCTGGGGGGTACGAGCAGTACTTC,CASSLESSGGYEQYF
TRBV28,-,TRBJ2-7,14,-,TGTGCCAGCGCCGTCGGTCAACCCCCCTACGAGCAGTACTTC,CASAVGQPPYEQYF
TRBV4-2,-,TRBJ2-3,17,-,TGTGCCAGCAGCCAAGATTTGGGTAGAAAAAGCACAGATACGCAGTATTTT,CASSQDLGRKSTDTQYF
TRBV27,-,TRBJ1-1,14,-,TGTGCCAGCAGTTTAGGGGGCGCGGGCACTGAAGCTTTCTTT,CASSLGGAGTEAFF
TRBV11-1,-,TRBJ1-1,13,-,TGTGCCAGCAGCTTCGGCCAGGGCACTGAAGCTTTCTTT,CASSFGQGTEAFF
TRBV29-1,once,TRBJ2-1,13,-,TGCAGCGTTGTAGGGGGTACCTACAATGAGCAGTTCTTC,CSVVGGTYNEQFF
TRBV7-2,-,TRBJ2-2,16,-,TGTGCCAGCAGCTTAGTCCCCCCTGGGGGCACCGGGGAGCTGTTTTTT,CASSLVPPGGTGELFF
TRBV4-3,-,TRBJ1-1,15,-,TGCGCCAGCAGCCCCGGCGGGCAGTTGAACACTGAAGCTTTCTTT,CASSPGGQLNTEAFF
TRBV9,once,TRBJ1-1,15,-,TGTGCCAGCAGCGTATTGCCCGTGAGGGGCACTGAAGCTTTCTTT,CASSVLPVRGTEAFF
TRBV9,-,TRBJ2-7,16,TRBD2,TGTGCCAGCAGCGTAGGAACTAGCGGGAGAATCTACGAGCAGTACTTC,CASSVGTSGRIYEQYF
TRBV27,-,TRBJ2-4,15,-,TGTGCCAGCAGTTCCGGGGGCTGGTCCAAAAACATTCAGTACTTC,CASSSGGWSKNIQYF
TRBV10-2,-,TRBJ1-3,11,-,TGCGCCAGCAGTAGTGGAAACACCATATATTTT,CASSSGNTIYF
TRBV3-1/TRBV3-2,few,TRBJ1-5,13,-,TGTGCCAGCAGCAAAGGGGGAAATCAGCCCCAGCATTTT,CASSKGGNQPQHF
TRBV18,-,TRBJ1-1,17,-,TGTGCCAGCTCACCAAAGGGCAGGGGAAGCTTGAACACTGAAGCTTTCTTT,CASSPKGRGSLNTEAFF
TRBV7-9,few,TRBJ2-7,12,-,TGTGCCAGCAGTTTAGGGACCTACGAGCAGTACTTC,CASSLGTYEQYF
TRBV7-3,-,TRBJ2-5,13,-,TGTGCCAGCAGCTATTCACGGGCGGAGACCCAGTACTTC,CASSYSRAETQYF
TRBV28,-,TRBJ1-1,17,-,TGTGCCAGCAGACCTTACTCCTTCAGGGGAGGAAACACTGAAGCTTTCTTT,CASRPYSFRGGNTEAFF
TRBV11-2,-,TRBJ2-1,15,-,TGTGCCAGCAGCTTAGGATTTCTCTCCTACAATGAGCAGTTCTTC,CASSLGFLSYNEQFF
TRBV28,-,TRBJ1-6,15,-,TGTGCCAGCCTCATTCGGGGCGCCTATAATTCACCCCTCCACTTT,CASLIRGAYNSPLHF
TRBV5-1,-,TRBJ1-4,14,TRBD1,TGCGCCAGCGGACCGGGACAGGCTAATGAAAAACTGTTTTTT,CASGPGQANEKLFF
TRBV27,-,TRBJ1-1,16,-,TGTGCCAGCAGTTCAACGAGGGGGGGGCGCGGGAGTGAAGCTTTCTTT,CASSSTRGGRGSEAFF
TRBV27,-,TRBJ1-2,13,TRBD1,TGTGCCACCCGGACAGGGGGCCTCTATGGCTACACCTTC,CATRTGGLYGYTF
TRBV14,-,TRBJ2-5,15,-,TGTGCCAGCAGCCGCCGGGACATAGCTCAAGAGACCCAGTACTTC,CASSRRDIAQETQYF
TRBV5-8,-,TRBJ1-5,14,TRBD1,TGTGCCAGCAGCCACCCTACAGGGGATAAGCCCCAGCATTTT,CASSHPTGDKPQHF
TRBV6-2/TRBV6-3,-,TRBJ1-1,12,-,TGTGCCAGCAGTTACTGGGGGACTGAAGCTTTCTTT,CASSYWGTEAFF
TRBV18,-,TRBJ2-6,16,-,TGTGCCAGCTCACGAGCAGACAGCTCTGGGGCCAACGTCCTGACTTTC,CASSRADSSGANVLTF